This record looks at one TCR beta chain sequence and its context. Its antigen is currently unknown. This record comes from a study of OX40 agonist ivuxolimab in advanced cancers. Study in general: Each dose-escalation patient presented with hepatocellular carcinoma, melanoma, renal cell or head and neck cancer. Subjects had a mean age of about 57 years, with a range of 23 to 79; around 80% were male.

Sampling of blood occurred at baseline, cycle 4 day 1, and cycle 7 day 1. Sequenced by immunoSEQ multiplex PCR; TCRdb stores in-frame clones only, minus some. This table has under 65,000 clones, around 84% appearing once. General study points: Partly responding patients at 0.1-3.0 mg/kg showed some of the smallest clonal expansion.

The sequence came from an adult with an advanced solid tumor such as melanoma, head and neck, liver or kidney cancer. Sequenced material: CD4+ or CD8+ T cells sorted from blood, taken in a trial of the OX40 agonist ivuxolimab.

CDR3 sequence: CASSWKGGPQPQHF. For the CDR3, the DNA is TGTGCCAGCAGTTGGAAGGGGGGCCCTCAGCCCCAGCATTTT. The chain uses TRBV6-1 and TRBJ1-5; D is possibly TRBD1 (6 bases). The ends were cut back, 5 bases at V and 6 bases at J, with 14 bases in the middle. The CDR3 runs to 14 residues. Germline V gene sequence: CDR1 MNHNS, CDR2 SASEGT.